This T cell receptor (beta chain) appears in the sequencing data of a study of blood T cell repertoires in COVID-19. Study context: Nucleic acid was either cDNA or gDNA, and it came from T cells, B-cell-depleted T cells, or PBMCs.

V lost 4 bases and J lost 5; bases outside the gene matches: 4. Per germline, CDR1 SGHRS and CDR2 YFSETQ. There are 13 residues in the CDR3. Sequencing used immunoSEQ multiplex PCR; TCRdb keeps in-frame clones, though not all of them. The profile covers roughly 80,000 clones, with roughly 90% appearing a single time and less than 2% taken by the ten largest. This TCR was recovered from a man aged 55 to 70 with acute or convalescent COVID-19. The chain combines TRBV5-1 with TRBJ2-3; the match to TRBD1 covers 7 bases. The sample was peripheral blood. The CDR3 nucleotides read TGCGCCAGCAGCGTCGGGACAGAAGATACGCAGTATTTT. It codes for CASSVGTEDTQYF.